One T cell receptor (beta chain) is described in this entry. At least ten counts were recorded for this clonotype. Its antigen is not yet known. No much larger clone exists at a distance of one base, and base qualities are not known. This sample was taken from a study of T-cell reconstitution after alpha-beta-depleted transplantation in children (dated by TCRdb to about 2016). Broadly, across the study: T-cell immune reconstitution after TCRalphabeta/CD19-depleted allogeneic hematopoietic cell transplantation in children was quantitatively tracked in the study by means of TCR repertoire profiling. Study-level results and caveats: In some patients, high TCRbeta diversity at day 60 was attributed to recipient T cells and intrathymic progenitors that had survived conditioning. The apparently early alphabetaT-cell count recovery about two months after transplant was reportedly dependent on only several hundred rapidly expanded clones derived from non-depleted graft cells. Over subsequent months, a decline in hyperexpanded clone frequencies was noted, and after one year, T-cell counts and TCRbeta diversity were mostly ascribed to newly produced T cells.

The library was prepared using PCR. The run used an Illumina HiSeq 2500. To normalize quantification of the TCRbeta repertoire, the TCR libraries were built with molecular barcoding that relied on unique molecular identifiers. In-frame beta chains were kept once TCRdb had trimmed the public reads at Q25 with fastp and called clones with MiXCR. Duplicate CDR3 protein sequences are folded into a single record with the most common DNA and genes. The sample table shows roughly 400,000 distinct CDR3 sequences, and approximately 41% are seen once. Around a quarter of the sample goes to the ten largest clones. The label giving this sample's treatment or condition can be read as: allogeneic hematopoietic cell transplantation with graft depleted of TCRalphabeta T cells and CD19 B cells. TCRalphabeta/CD19-depleted allogeneic hematopoietic cell grafts were given to the transplant recipients, all of whom were children.

Here V drops 4 bases and J drops 3 bases, and the junction holds 6 bases not matched to any gene. For CDR1 and CDR2, the germline V gene lists SGHRS and YFSETQ. The CDR3 runs 15 amino acids, cysteine and phenylalanine included. Only CDR3 DNA is held: 45 bases, read in frame from base 1. This specimen consisted of PBMCs, obtained before TCRalphabeta/CD19-depleted stem cell transplant. The origin of this receptor is a girl aged 2-10 years with aplastic anemia, due to receive a stem cell transplant. The V and J segments used are TRBV5-1 and TRBJ2-1, and TRBD1 aligns with 8 junction nucleotides. CDR3 loop: CASSMTGEGYNEQFF. The nucleotides read TGCGCCAGCAGCATGACAGGGGAAGGCTACAATGAGCAGTTCTTC.